This TCR beta chain was recorded in a study of neurological immune-mediated disorders. This clonotype appeared many times. Its specificity is unknown. Synthesis of cDNA was accomplished via 5'RACE employing 10-nucleotide random UMIs. Per sequencing run, 15-18 subjects together gave over 170 million TCR-beta sequences. TCRdb reanalysed the 5' RACE reads using MiXCR and keeps one entry per CDR3 protein. The sample holds 35,000 to 50,000 distinct CDR3 sequences, around 15% seen once. Sorted libraries came from 950,000 to 1,000,000 CD4+ or CD8+ T cells. Study-wide results and limits: Sharing of CDR3 amino acid sequences among expanded clones across subjects was absent, suggesting private repertoires in all groups.

This TCR was sampled from a woman aged 55-75 years with HTLV-1-associated myelopathy (HAM/TSP). The sequenced material came from CD4+ T cells from blood.

CDR3 nucleotide sequence: TGCAGTGCGCGCACAGGAAACACTAACTATGGCTACACCTTC. Residues: CSARTGNTNYGYTF. The chain recombines TRBV20-1 with TRBJ1-2; D may be TRBD1 (5 bases). With 6 bases removed from V and 0 bases from J, the gap between germline ends came to 14 bases. The CDR3 covers 14 residues. Germline V gene lookup returns CDR1 DFQATT and CDR2 SNEGSKA (reference sequence).